This T cell receptor beta chain came from a study of blood T cell repertoires in COVID-19. Study as a whole: Samples representing acute and convalescent COVID-19 were sourced from the United States, Italy and Spain. From T cells, B-cell-depleted T cells, or PBMCs came the material, which was cDNA or gDNA.

Sequencing was performed with immunoSEQ multiplex PCR; in TCRdb, only in-frame clones are kept and a portion is missing. The sample shows a few hundred thousand clones, about 88% of them seen only once. From germline, CDR1 is LNHDA and CDR2 SQIVND (reference sequence). CDR3 length: 16 residues. V was clipped by 7 bases and J by 6 bases; unmatched bases: 14. Within the 2 weeks before study entry, each person in the exposed group met a COVID-19 case. The chain is built from TRBV19 and TRBJ2-1; 8 positions agree with TRBD2. Sequencing input: PBMCs or T cells enriched from blood (not recorded which). This receptor was taken from a woman in her 30s who had been exposed to COVID-19. CDR3 coding DNA: TGTGCCAGTAACCCCCTCCGCGGGGGGCTTACCAATGAGCAGTTCTTC. It yields the protein CASNPLRGGLTNEQFF.